Included here is one T cell receptor (beta chain) sequence, with context. Its matching antigen is unknown. The V end was cut by 5 bases, the J end by 6 bases, with 17 bases between. Germline values: CDR1 SGHVS, CDR2 FQNEAQ. This CDR3 region has 15 residues. This PCR relied on a set of 60 Vbeta primers and 13 Jbeta primers. Some clones are missing from TCRdb's copy, which holds only in-frame ones; the method was immunoSEQ multiplex PCR. The sample records around 140,000 clones, about 74% being singletons. These data are taken from a study of cytomegalovirus exposure and HLA in healthy donors. Broader study findings: Cytomegalovirus association was assigned to under 200 TCR beta chains.

Sequencing input: PBMCs. The sequence was obtained from a male donor in good health and CMV-seronegative. This chain joins TRBV7-8 and TRBJ1-3; D is perhaps TRBD1 (6 bases). CDR3 sequence: CASSGGVGAENTIYF. The CDR3, as DNA: TGTGCCAGCAGCGGGGGGGTGGGGGCGGAAAACACCATATATTTT.